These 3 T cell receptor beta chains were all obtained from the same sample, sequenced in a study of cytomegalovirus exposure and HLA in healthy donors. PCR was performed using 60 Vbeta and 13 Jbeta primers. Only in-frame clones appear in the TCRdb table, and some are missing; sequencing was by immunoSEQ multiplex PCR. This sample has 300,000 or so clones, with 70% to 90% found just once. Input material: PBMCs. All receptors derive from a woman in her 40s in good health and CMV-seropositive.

In nucleotides, the CDR3 is TGTGCCAGCAGCGCGACGGGGTACCTCTACGAGCAGTACTTC. Protein product: CASSATGYLYEQYF. V and J are TRBV28 and TRBJ2-7; D perhaps matches TRBD2 (5 bases). The CDR3 extends over 14 amino acids. Trimming stripped 6 bases from V and 3 bases from J, with 15 bases between. CDR1 and CDR2 (germline): MDHEN, SYDVKM.

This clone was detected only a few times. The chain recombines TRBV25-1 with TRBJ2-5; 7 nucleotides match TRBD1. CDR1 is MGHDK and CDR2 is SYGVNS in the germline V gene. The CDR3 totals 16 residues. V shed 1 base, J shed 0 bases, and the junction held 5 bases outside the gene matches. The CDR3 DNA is TGTGCCAGCAGTGAATCTAACAGGGGATACCAAGAGACCCAGTACTTC. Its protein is CASSESNRGYQETQYF.

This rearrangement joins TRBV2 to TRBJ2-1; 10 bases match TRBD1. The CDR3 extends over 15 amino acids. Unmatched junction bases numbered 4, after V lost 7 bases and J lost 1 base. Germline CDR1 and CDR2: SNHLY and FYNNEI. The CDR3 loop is CASTPDRGSYNEQFF. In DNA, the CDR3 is TGTGCCAGCACCCCGGACAGGGGGTCCTACAATGAGCAGTTCTTC.